What follows is one TCR beta chain and its context. What it binds is unknown. Unmatched junction bases numbered 9, after V lost 0 bases and J lost 10 bases. Germline CDR1 and CDR2: SNHLY and FYNNEI. This CDR3 has 16 residues. This entry is derived from a study of radiation and T cells in renal cell carcinoma. Overall study: Nephrectomy followed 15 Gy stereotactic body radiation by 4 weeks.

Time point here: baseline pretreatment blood. Treatment meaning: 15 Gy SBRT to primary tumor, nephrectomy 4 weeks later. Radiation-treated patients gave blood at baseline, week 2 and week 4. Profiled with immunoSEQ multiplex PCR; TCRdb holds only in-frame clones, not every one. The profile covers 100,000 to 150,000 clones, with roughly 80% appearing a single time and around 3% taken by the ten largest. Study-wide points: From baseline, blood top tumor clonotypes peaked at 2 weeks post-radiation.

The receptor's source is an older woman with renal cell carcinoma. J is TRBJ1-6 and V is TRBV2; TRBD1 agrees at 7 bases. The input for sequencing was blood, taken from a patient whose treatment included radiotherapy and nephrectomy. The CDR3 DNA follows: TGTGCCAGCAGTGAAGCGGGAGGGGACAGTGGCTCACCCCTCCACTTT. This encodes CASSEAGGDSGSPLHF.